The 2 T cell receptor beta chains in this list originate from one sample, sequenced in a study of blood T cell repertoires in COVID-19. Method: immunoSEQ multiplex PCR; TCRdb's copy keeps in-frame clones and lacks some. This table has 200,000 to 250,000 clones, about 85% appearing once. The sequenced material came from peripheral blood. These receptors were obtained from a woman between 18 and 29 years old who had recovered from COVID-19.

CDR3 nucleotide sequence: TGTGCCACCAGCACAGACAGGGGGTCAGAGACCCAGTACTTC. This sequence encodes CATSTDRGSETQYF. This rearrangement joins TRBV15 to TRBJ2-5, with TRBD1 identical over 9 bases. Germline V CDR1 and CDR2: LNHNV, YYDKDF (reference sequence). This CDR3 has 14 residues. The ends lost 4 bases at V and 4 bases at J; junction bases unmatched: 4.

The chain uses TRBV5-5 and TRBJ1-2, with D unresolved. The CDR3 covers 13 residues. V was cut by 0 bases and J by 6 bases, with 9 bases left in between. Germline lookup yields CDR1 SGHKS and CDR2 YYEKEE (reference sequence). CDR3 sequence reads: CASSLGAVDGYTF. CDR3 sequence (DNA): TGTGCCAGCAGCTTGGGAGCTGTTGATGGCTACACCTTC.